These 21 T cell receptor beta chains came from one sample sequenced in a study of blood T cells in healthy people across ages (dated by TCRdb to between 2014 and 2017). Receptors were amplified or captured by 5' RACE. The instrument given in TCRdb is Illumina HiSeq 2500. A second PCR of roughly 6 to 11 cycles was run with a J-beta primer mix and a sample-barcoded 5' primer. TCRdb's own reprocessing of the public reads used fastp at Q25 and MiXCR and kept productive beta chains. Rows with a matching CDR3 protein are joined into one entry that keeps the most common DNA and genes. Recorded for this sample are 750,000 or so distinct CDR3 sequences; approximately 25% of them occurred a single time. The top ten hold 9% to 9.5% of the sample. The sample was also linked to a second study, of T cells of mothers and their children.

The sample comprised blood. The receptors here all came from a boy aged 5 to 17 in good health.

To note about this clonotype: An end of the junction does not agree with germline; a read error may underlie this. This chain connects TRBV7-3 to TRBJ2-3; 8 bases align to TRBD1. Germline V gene sequence: CDR1 SGHTA, CDR2 FQGTGA. The CDR3 contains 13 residues. The CDR3 loop is CASSFRGTGTQYF. In DNA form, the CDR3 reads TGTGCCAGCAGCTTCCGGGGGACAGGTACGCAGTATTTT. The full variable domain, in which reference TRBV7-3 and TRBJ2-3 provide the parts outside the CDR3, is GAGVSQTPSNKVTEKGKYVELRCDPISGHTALYWYRQSLGQGPEFLIYFQGTGAADDSGLPNDRFFAVRPEGSVSTLKIQRTERGDSAVYLCASSFRGTGTQYFGPGTRLTVL.

CDR3 sequence (DNA): TGTGCCAGCAGTGGGAGCAGGTTGGCCCAGTACTTC. This gives the protein CASSGSRLAQYF. This chain links TRBV6-1 with TRBJ2-5; D remains unclear. The CDR3 sequence is 12 residues long. V lost 4 bases, J lost 9 bases, and 12 bases lay in between. Germline V lookup: CDR1 MNHNS, CDR2 SASEGT.

The chain links TRBV5-6 to TRBJ2-1; D tentatively reads TRBD1 or TRBD2 (5 bases each). CDR3 length: 12 residues. Between the trimmed V and J ends, which lost 4 bases and 8 bases, there was a span of 10 bases. Germline values: CDR1 SGHDT, CDR2 YYEEEE. In nucleotides, the CDR3 is TGTGCCAGCAGCCCCGTGGGGGATGAGCAGTTCTTC. As protein: CASSPVGDEQFF.

This chain uses TRBV12-3 or TRBV12-4 with TRBJ1-4; TRBD1 might be the D (5 bases). CDR3 size: 13 residues. With 6 bases removed from V and 7 bases from J, the gap between germline ends came to 12 bases. Here the CDR3 reads CASRLQGGEKLFF. CDR3 DNA: TGTGCCAGCAGACTCCAGGGTGGTGAAAAACTGTTTTTT.

A few counts support this clonotype. The chain employs TRBV7-2 and TRBJ2-5; 8 positions match TRBD2. Trimming at V came to 2 bases and at J to 5 bases, leaving 13 bases not matched to a gene. The CDR3 is 17 amino acids. Germline V gene lookup returns CDR1 SGHTA and CDR2 FQGNSA. CDR3 in DNA: TGTGCCAGCAGCTTAATCTTCGGCGGGGGGCCGAGGGAGACCCAGTACTTC. Protein product: CASSLIFGGGPRETQYF.

This clonotype came up a few times. The CDR3 DNA is TGTGCCAGCAGCTTAGTGGAGCAGGGACTCAATGAGCAGTTCTTC. Protein sequence: CASSLVEQGLNEQFF. J is TRBJ2-5 and V is TRBV7-8, with D maybe TRBD2 (6 bases). Gene TRBJ2-1 matches the end of the DNA better, so the J call may be wrong. The CDR3 extends over 15 amino acids. Per the germline V gene, CDR1 is SGHVS and CDR2 is FQNEAQ.

The V and J genes are TRBV21-1 and TRBJ2-2; TRBD1, the table's D call, was not compared with the DNA. TRBV21-1 is a pseudogene locus. The CDR3 extends over 19 amino acids. The DNA of the CDR3 is TGTGCCAGCACCAAATCCCTCTTCCGGGTCAGGAACTTCACCGGGGAGCTGTTTTTT. This sequence encodes CASTKSLFRVRNFTGELFF.

The rearrangement joins TRBV5-1 to TRBJ2-7; TRBD1 aligns across 7 bases. CDR1 and CDR2 from the germline V gene are SGHRS and YFSETQ. The CDR3 extends over 14 amino acids. After removal of 0 bases from V and 5 bases from J, the junction contained 5 bases not matched to a gene. CDR3 in DNA: TGCGCCAGCAGCTTGGACTTCACAGGGGACGAGCAGTACTTC. Protein product: CASSLDFTGDEQYF.

The chain links TRBV3-1 to TRBJ1-4; no clear D gene. Between the trimmed V and J ends, which lost 6 bases and 3 bases, there was a span of 11 bases. The germline CDR1 and CDR2 sequences are LGHDT and YNNKEL (reference sequence). The CDR3 is 14 amino acids. The CDR3 loop reads CASSRESPNEKLFF. CDR3 coding DNA: TGTGCCAGCAGTCGGGAATCCCCTAATGAAAAACTGTTTTTT. Filled out from reference TRBV3-1 and TRBJ1-4, the complete variable domain reads DTAVSQTPKYLVTQMGNDKSIKCEQNLGHDTMYWYKQDSKKFLKIMFSYNNKELIINETVPNRFSPKSPDKAHLNLHINSLELGDSAVYFCASSRESPNEKLFFGSGTQLSVL.

This clonotype has more than one count but fewer than ten. V is TRBV12-3 or TRBV12-4 and J is TRBJ2-5; no definite D call. Trimming removed 7 bases at V and 5 bases at J, with 20 bases between. The CDR3 has 15 amino acids. The CDR3, as DNA: TGTGCCAGCAAGCCTGGTGCCTCCTCGCGCGAGACCCAGTACTTC. Translating it yields CASKPGASSRETQYF.

This clonotype was observed a handful of times. This rearrangement joins TRBV6-5 to TRBJ1-5, with D possibly being TRBD1 (6 bases). Trimming shortened V by 7 bases and J by 6 bases, and 13 bases separated the two germline ends. CDR1 and CDR2 from the germline V gene are MNHEY and SVGAGI. This CDR3 contains 13 residues. The chain's CDR3 is CASTRGEGQPQHF. The CDR3 coding sequence is TGTGCCAGCACCAGGGGAGAAGGTCAGCCCCAGCATTTT.

The V and J genes are TRBV2 and TRBJ2-2; D call uncertain. CDR3 length equals 13 residues. Trimming left V 6 bases short and J 9 bases short, with 14 bases between. Germline lookup yields CDR1 SNHLY and CDR2 FYNNEI. In nucleotides, the CDR3 is TGTGCCAGCAGAGGGCAAGGTGGTTGGGAGCTGTTTTTT. Its protein is CASRGQGGWELFF.

V and J are TRBV10-3 and TRBJ1-1, with D possibly matching TRBD1 (5 bases). V lost 6 bases to trimming and J lost 1 base, with 6 bases between them. CDR3 length: 12 amino acids. Germline loops: CDR1 ENHRY, CDR2 SYGVKD. The chain's CDR3 is CAIRGGNTEAFF. The DNA of the CDR3 is TGTGCCATCAGGGGGGGGAACACTGAAGCTTTCTTT.

This clonotype was picked up a small number of times. The chain is built from TRBV4-2 and TRBJ2-5; D perhaps matches TRBD2 (6 bases). With 0 bases removed from V and 4 bases from J, the gap between germline ends came to 18 bases. The CDR3 spans 17 residues. CDR1 is LGHNA, CDR2 YNFKEQ, per germline. The CDR3 loop is CASSQESGSSSAETQYF. CDR3 nucleotide sequence: TGTGCCAGCAGCCAAGAATCCGGGAGTTCGTCGGCAGAGACCCAGTACTTC.

This clonotype has a handful of counts. V and J are TRBV6-2 or TRBV6-3 and TRBJ2-5; D remains unclear. V was shortened by 2 bases and J by 5 bases, with 12 bases between the two germline ends. CDR1 and CDR2 from the germline V gene are MNHEY and SVGEGT. The CDR3 sequence is 14 residues long. Here the CDR3 reads CASSYGSSSETQYF. DNA of the CDR3: TGTGCCAGCAGTTACGGTTCCAGTTCCGAGACCCAGTACTTC.

This clonotype was counted a few times. This rearrangement joins TRBV13 to TRBJ1-2; TRBD1 matches 9 bases. V was pared by 4 bases and J by 6 bases, with 6 bases of the junction left unmatched. This CDR3 region has 14 residues. Germline loops: CDR1 PRHDT, CDR2 FYEKMQ (reference sequence). The chain's CDR3 is CASSSTGGADGYTF. The CDR3 DNA is TGTGCCAGCAGCTCCACAGGGGGCGCGGATGGCTACACCTTC. The complete variable domain, with remaining parts taken from reference TRBV13 and TRBJ1-2, reads AAGVIQSPRHLIKEKRETATLKCYPIPRHDTVYWYQQGPGQDPQFLISFYEKMQSDKGSIPDRFSAQQFSDYHSELNMSSLELGDSALYFCASSSTGGADGYTFGSGTRLTVV.

This clonotype has a handful of counts. The chain couples TRBV3-1 to TRBJ2-7; D is undetermined. V dropped 0 bases and J dropped 4 bases, with 7 bases sitting between them. The CDR3 covers 13 residues. Germline CDR1 LGHDT, CDR2 YNNKEL (reference sequence). The CDR3 loop is CASSQDRQYEQYF. CDR3 coding DNA: TGTGCCAGCAGCCAAGATCGGCAGTACGAGCAGTACTTC.

The V gene is TRBV29-1, the J gene TRBJ2-7, with TRBD1 matching 8 bases. J gave up 2 bases and V 7 bases, and 4 bases lay outside the gene matches. Looked up from germline, CDR1 is SQVTM and CDR2 is ANQGSEA. The CDR3 is made up of 12 amino acids. Here the CDR3 reads CSARTGPYEQYF. In DNA form, the CDR3 reads TGCAGCGCTAGGACAGGGCCCTACGAGCAGTACTTC.

This chain links TRBV29-1 with TRBJ2-7; 8 positions agree with TRBD2. The germline CDR1 and CDR2 sequences are SQVTM and ANQGSEA. CDR3 length: 14 amino acids. Unmatched junction bases numbered 10, after V lost 6 bases and J lost 3 bases. The CDR3: CSVRTAGGGYEQYF. CDR3 coding DNA: TGCAGCGTGAGGACCGCGGGGGGTGGCTACGAGCAGTACTTC.

The rearrangement joins TRBV12-5 to TRBJ2-7, with D tentatively TRBD1 (6 bases). This CDR3 is 14 amino acids long. CDR1 and CDR2 (germline): LGHNT, FRNRAP. V gave up 3 bases and J gave up 4 bases, with 13 bases separating them. CDR3 amino acids: CASGFSGQGYEQYF. In DNA, the CDR3 is TGTGCTAGTGGTTTTTCGGGGCAGGGGTACGAGCAGTACTTC.

A remark on this clonotype: An end of the junction does not agree with germline; a read error may underlie this. The gene calls are TRBV27 and TRBJ2-1, with D unclear. Looked up from germline, CDR1 is MNHEY and CDR2 is SMNVEV (reference sequence). The CDR3 sequence is 13 residues long. For the CDR3, the DNA is TGTGCCGGCAGTTCAAAGTTCAGCAATGAGCAGTTCTTC. This codes for CAGSSKFSNEQFF.